This T cell receptor beta chain was found in a study of shared clonotypes between healthy human individuals. The CDR3 loop spans 13 amino acids. Trimming took off 2 bases at V and 4 bases at J, with 6 bases between the two ends. Germline assignment: CDR1 MGHDK and CDR2 SYGVNS. DNA at approximately 200 ng, 25,000 to 35,000 T cell genomes, went into sorted-subset replicate PCRs. The repertoire was sequenced with immunoSEQ multiplex PCR; TCRdb's copy has only in-frame clones and lacks some. The sample holds over 800,000 clones; almost 95% are singletons and the top ten take nearly 25%. Terminally differentiated effector memory CD45RA+ cells were left out of the naive CD8 fraction, which was CD45RO-negative and positively selected for CCR7. Participating donors were healthy, HIV-negative adults free of recent acute infections or vaccinations.

This TCR was sampled from a young man in good health. The chain recombines TRBV25-1 with TRBJ1-5, with D possibly matching TRBD1 (5 bases). Sequenced input: naive CD8+ T cells sorted from blood. For the CDR3, the DNA is TGTGCCAGCAGTGAACAGGGTAATCAGCCCCAGCATTTT. The encoded protein is CASSEQGNQPQHF. Looking up the rest from reference TRBV25-1 and TRBJ1-5 gives the full variable domain: EADIYQTPRYLVIGTGKKITLECSQTMGHDKMYWYQQDPGMELHLIHYSYGVNSTEKGDLSSESTVSRIRTEHFPLTLESARPSHTSQYLCASSEQGNQPQHFGDGTRLSIL.